This passage covers 14 T cell receptor beta chains from one sample sequenced in a study of metastatic and nonmetastatic thyroid tumors. All patients were treatment-naive before thyroid surgery. With MiXCR, TCRdb reprocessed the PCR reads. The sample consists of 4,200 or so clones, roughly a third of them appearing once. The specimen was adjacent normal tissue. The receptors were sampled from a male donor with papillary thyroid cancer or a benign thyroid nodule (not recorded which). Some clones in this sample may be carry-over from other donors' samples.

There are a few counts of this clone. The chain carries TRBV7-3 and TRBJ2-3; 10 positions match TRBD1. Germline CDR1 is SGHTA and CDR2 is FQGTGA. The CDR3 extends over 16 amino acids. Trimming at V came to 4 bases and at J to 6 bases, leaving 10 bases not matched to a gene. In DNA form, the CDR3 reads TGTGCCAGCAGCTCGAGACAGGGGGCGAGGTCCGATACGCAGTATTTT. It is translated as CASSSRQGARSDTQYF.

The genes are TRBV28 and TRBJ2-7; D unclear. In germline, CDR1 is MDHEN, CDR2 SYDVKM. There are 12 residues in the CDR3. Trimming cost V 6 bases and J 6 bases, with 12 bases left between them. CDR3 bases: TGTGCCAGCAGCCTCTCGACCCTCGAGCAGTACTTC. Translating gives CASSLSTLEQYF.

This clone turned up a few times. The chain joins TRBV19 to TRBJ1-3, with a tentative D call TRBD1 (6 bases). This CDR3 region has 13 residues. Trimming left V 9 bases short and J 7 bases short, with 16 bases between. The germline CDR1 and CDR2 sequences are LNHDA and SQIVND (reference sequence). In nucleotides, the CDR3 is TGTGCCAGCTTAGGGGGAATCGGCAACACCATATATTTT. Encoded protein: CASLGGIGNTIYF. The whole variable domain, filled in from reference TRBV19 and TRBJ1-3, reads DGGITQSPKYLFRKEGQNVTLSCEQNLNHDAMYWYRQDPGQGLRLIYYSQIVNDFQKGDIAEGYSVSREKKESFPLTVTSAQKNPTAFYLCASLGGIGNTIYFGEGSWLTVV.

With regard to this clone: The junction does not match germline at one end; this may be a read error. The sample has other DNA sequences that encode this CDR3 too. The chain joins TRBV20-1 to TRBJ2-3; D tentatively fits TRBD1 or TRBD2 (6 bases each). Germline loops: CDR1 DFQATT, CDR2 SNEGSKA (reference sequence). The CDR3 sequence is 13 residues long. CDR3: CSARGASTDTQYF. The CDR3 DNA reads as TGCAGCGCTAGGGGGGCTAGCACAGATACGCAGTATTTT.

This clone was picked up a small number of times. The rearrangement links TRBV28 to TRBJ2-7; 7 bases are shared with TRBD2. This CDR3 region has 13 residues. Germline lookup yields CDR1 MDHEN and CDR2 SYDVKM. Losses at the gene ends were 2 bases for V and 2 bases for J; bases not matched to a gene: 0. CDR3 region: CASSLGTTYEQYF. CDR3 in DNA: TGTGCCAGCAGTTTAGGGACTACCTACGAGCAGTACTTC.

CDR3 coding DNA: TGCGCCAGCAGCTATGGGTTTAGCTCCTACGAGCAGTACTTC. This encodes CASSYGFSSYEQYF. The J gene is TRBJ2-7, the V gene TRBV4-1; D is uncertain. CDR1 and CDR2 from the germline V gene are MGHRA and YSYEKL. Trimming took off 5 bases at V and 0 bases at J, with 11 bases between the two ends. CDR3 length: 14 amino acids.

CDR3 amino acids: CASSDPLRQAVGYTF. In DNA form, the CDR3 reads TGTGCCAGCAGTGATCCGCTGCGACAGGCGGTCGGCTACACCTTC. J is TRBJ1-2 and V is TRBV2; possibly TRBD1 for D (6 bases). The CDR3 has 15 amino acids. CDR1 is SNHLY, CDR2 FYNNEI, per germline. V shed 3 bases and J shed 8 bases, with 19 bases lying between them.

By sample fraction, this clone is medium-sized. The CDR3 nucleotides read TGTGCCAGCAGCTTAACCGGTCAAGGAAACACCATATATTTT. It encodes CASSLTGQGNTIYF. The chain employs TRBV7-9 and TRBJ1-3; no firm D call. Germline-derived CDR1 and CDR2 are SEHNR and FQNEAQ (reference sequence). The CDR3 extends over 14 amino acids. V shed 2 bases and J shed 4 bases, with 9 bases lying between them.

Remarks on this clone: No conserved phenylalanine or tryptophan is present at the end of the CDR3, so a read error is the likely explanation. The chain uses TRBV30 and TRBJ2-7, with D perhaps TRBD1 (6 bases). This CDR3 is 12 amino acids long. The V end was cut by 5 bases, the J end by 5 bases, with 13 bases between. Germline CDR1 and CDR2: GTSNPN and SVGIG (reference sequence). For the CDR3, the DNA is TGTGCCTGGGCCCGACAGGCCCACGAGCAGTACTCC. Protein product: CAWARQAHEQYS.

This sequence joins TRBV27 and TRBJ2-7, with 9 bases identical to TRBD2. The CDR3 consists of 16 residues. Germline V gene lookup returns CDR1 MNHEY and CDR2 SMNVEV (reference sequence). The trim removed 6 bases at V and 4 bases at J, leaving 13 bases unmatched. The CDR3 DNA is TGTGCCAGCAGCTATAGCGGGAGCCACTCTGGATACGAGCAGTACTTC. Its protein product is CASSYSGSHSGYEQYF.

CDR3 nucleotides: TGTGCCAGCAGAAGATATGGGCGATCGAGGGCCTACGAGCAGTACTTC. Protein sequence: CASRRYGRSRAYEQYF. The chain combines TRBV11-2 with TRBJ2-7, with TRBD2 as a possible D gene (5 bases). The length of the CDR3 is 16 residues. Germline CDR1 reads SGHAT; CDR2 reads FQNNGV. The ends were cut back, 6 bases at V and 2 bases at J, with 20 bases in the middle.

This clone turned up a few times. This chain's CDR3 is CASSFRDRTTQAFF. The CDR3 region has the DNA TGTGCCAGCAGTTTCCGGGACAGGACGACTCAAGCTTTCTTT. The rearrangement links TRBV12-3 or TRBV12-4 to TRBJ1-1, with 8 bases matching TRBD1. This CDR3 has 14 residues. Trimming cost V 3 bases and J 9 bases; bases outside gene matches: 9.

The table lists this clone with a few counts. The V call is TRBV28, the J call TRBJ2-7; 11 bases are shared with TRBD1. CDR3 length: 15 amino acids. In germline, CDR1 is MDHEN, CDR2 SYDVKM. V was clipped by 10 bases and J by 0 bases; unmatched bases: 8. The CDR3 loop is CATSSGTGGSYEQYF. CDR3 nucleotides: TGTGCCACCTCTTCCGGGACAGGGGGCTCCTACGAGCAGTACTTC.

This clone was counted between two and nine times. The chain combines TRBV28 with TRBJ1-2; D call uncertain. The CDR3 is 13 amino acids. V lost 1 base, J lost 5 bases, and 8 bases lay in between. Germline V lookup: CDR1 MDHEN, CDR2 SYDVKM. For the CDR3, the DNA is TGTGCCAGCAGTTTATCGGGCTCGTATGGCTACACCTTC. Translation gives CASSLSGSYGYTF.